This T cell receptor beta chain was sequenced during a study of Graves' ophthalmopathy and Graves' hyperthyroidism. Overall study: Blood was drawn at initial diagnosis, before any treatment.

With 1 base removed from V and 4 bases from J, the gap between germline ends came to 8 bases. The CDR3 has 13 residues. Per the germline V gene, CDR1 is DFQATT and CDR2 is SNEGSKA (reference sequence). Study-wide findings and caveats: Sensitivity of 85% to 90% and specificity of roughly 80% were achieved when a 13-signature model separated ophthalmopathy from stable hyperthyroidism. Both a 70.59% sensitivity and an approximately 77% specificity characterized the model's predictions of ophthalmopathy progression.

In this sample, this clonotype turned up a few times. As yet, its antigen is unknown. RNA transcripts were the source from which TCR beta CDR3 regions were amplified. HTBI primers were employed in first-round RT-PCR, then a second-round multiplex PCR followed. Via MiXCR, TCRdb re-called the multiplex PCR reads, giving one row per CDR3 protein. The sample shows about 740,000 distinct CDR3 sequences, 35% to 50% of them seen only once. This receptor was taken from an adult man with Graves' ophthalmopathy. Sequencing was performed on peripheral blood. V gene TRBV20-1 combines with J gene TRBJ1-5, with D perhaps matching TRBD1 (5 bases). The CDR3 DNA follows: TGCAGTGCTAGAGTGACAGTTAATCAGCCCCAGCATTTT. Translation gives CSARVTVNQPQHF.